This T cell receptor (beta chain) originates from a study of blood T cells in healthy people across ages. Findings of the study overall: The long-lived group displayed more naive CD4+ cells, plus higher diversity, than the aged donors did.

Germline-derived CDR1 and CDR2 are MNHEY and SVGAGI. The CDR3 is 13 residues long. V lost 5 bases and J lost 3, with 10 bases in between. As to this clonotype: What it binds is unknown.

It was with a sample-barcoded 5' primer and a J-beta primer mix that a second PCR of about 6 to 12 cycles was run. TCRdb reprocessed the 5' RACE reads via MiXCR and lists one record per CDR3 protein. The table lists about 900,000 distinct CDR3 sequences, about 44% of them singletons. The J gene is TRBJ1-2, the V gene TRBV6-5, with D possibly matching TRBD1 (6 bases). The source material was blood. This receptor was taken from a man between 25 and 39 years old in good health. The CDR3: CASSRGTDYGYTF. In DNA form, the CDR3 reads TGTGCCAGCAGTAGGGGGACGGACTATGGCTACACCTTC.